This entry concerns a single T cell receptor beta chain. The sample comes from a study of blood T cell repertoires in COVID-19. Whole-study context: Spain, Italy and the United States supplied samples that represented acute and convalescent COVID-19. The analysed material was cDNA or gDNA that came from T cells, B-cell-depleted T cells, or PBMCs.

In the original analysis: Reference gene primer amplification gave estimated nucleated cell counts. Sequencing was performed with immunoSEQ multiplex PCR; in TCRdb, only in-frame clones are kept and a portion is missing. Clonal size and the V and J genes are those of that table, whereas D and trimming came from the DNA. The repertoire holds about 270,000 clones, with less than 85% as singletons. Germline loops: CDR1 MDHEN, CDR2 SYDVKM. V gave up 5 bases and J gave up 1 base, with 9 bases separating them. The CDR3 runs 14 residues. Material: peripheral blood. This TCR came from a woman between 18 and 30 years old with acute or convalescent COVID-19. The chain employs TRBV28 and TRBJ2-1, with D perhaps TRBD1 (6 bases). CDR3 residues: CASSPQGSYNEQFF. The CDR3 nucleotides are TGTGCCAGCAGTCCCCAGGGGTCCTACAATGAGCAGTTCTTC.